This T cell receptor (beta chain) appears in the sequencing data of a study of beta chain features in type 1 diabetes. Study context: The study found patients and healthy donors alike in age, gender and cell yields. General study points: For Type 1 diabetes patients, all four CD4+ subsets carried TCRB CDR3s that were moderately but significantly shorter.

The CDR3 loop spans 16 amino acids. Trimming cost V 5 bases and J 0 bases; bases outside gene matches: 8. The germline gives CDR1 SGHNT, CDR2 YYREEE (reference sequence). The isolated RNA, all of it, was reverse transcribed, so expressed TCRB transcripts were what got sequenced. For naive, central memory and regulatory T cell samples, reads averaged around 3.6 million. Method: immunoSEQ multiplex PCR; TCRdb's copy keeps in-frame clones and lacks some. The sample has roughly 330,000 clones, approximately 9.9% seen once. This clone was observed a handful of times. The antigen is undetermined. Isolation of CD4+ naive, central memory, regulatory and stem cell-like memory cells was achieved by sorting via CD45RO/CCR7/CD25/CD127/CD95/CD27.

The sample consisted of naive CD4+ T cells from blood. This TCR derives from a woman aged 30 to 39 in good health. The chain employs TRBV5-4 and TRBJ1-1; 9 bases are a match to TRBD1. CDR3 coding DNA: TGTGCCAGCAGGAAGGGTGGGACAGGGCTGAACACTGAAGCTTTCTTT. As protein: CASRKGGTGLNTEAFF.